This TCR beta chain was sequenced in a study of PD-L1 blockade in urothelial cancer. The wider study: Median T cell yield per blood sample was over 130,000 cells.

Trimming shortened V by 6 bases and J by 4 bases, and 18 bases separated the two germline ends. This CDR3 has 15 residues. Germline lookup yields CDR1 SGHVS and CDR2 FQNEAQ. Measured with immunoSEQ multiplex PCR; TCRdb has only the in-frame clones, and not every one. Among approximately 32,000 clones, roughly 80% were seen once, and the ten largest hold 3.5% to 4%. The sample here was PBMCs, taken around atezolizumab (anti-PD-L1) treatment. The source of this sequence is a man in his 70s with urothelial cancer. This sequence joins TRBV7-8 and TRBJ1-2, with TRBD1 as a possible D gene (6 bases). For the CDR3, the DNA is TGTGCCAGCAGTCCAAAGGGGGGGCTTATCTATGGCTACACCTTC. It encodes CASSPKGGLIYGYTF.